The 30 T cell receptor beta chains given below trace back to one sample, sequenced in a study of beta chain features in type 1 diabetes. The entirety of the isolated RNA underwent reverse transcription, so expressed TCRB transcripts were sequenced. Method: immunoSEQ multiplex PCR; TCRdb's copy keeps in-frame clones and lacks some. The table includes 300,000 to 350,000 clones, approximately 14% detected once. The sequenced sample consisted of central memory CD4+ T cells from blood. Receptors were obtained from a man aged 25-40 years in good health.

This clone was counted only a few times. Compared with germline, one end of the junction differs, possibly owing to a read error. The chain employs TRBV2 and TRBJ2-2; D might be TRBD2 (5 bases). From germline, CDR1 is SNHLY and CDR2 FYNNEI. This CDR3 is 14 amino acids long. Here the CDR3 DNA reads TGTGCCAGCAGTAAAGCGGCGAACACCGGGGAGCTGTTTTTT. Its protein product is CASSKAANTGELFF.

This clone has a handful of counts. The gene calls are TRBV6-5 and TRBJ1-5; the D is unclear. Looked up from germline, CDR1 is MNHEY and CDR2 is SVGAGI. This CDR3 is 13 amino acids long. V was clipped by 6 bases and J by 9 bases, with 15 bases between them. CDR3 DNA sequence: TGTGCCAGCAGACCCGGTCCGGGCGCGCCCCAGCATTTT. Translated, it gives CASRPGPGAPQHF.

The sample holds a few counts of this clone. The chain uses TRBV10-2 and TRBJ1-2, with a tentative D call TRBD1 (5 bases). The CDR3 consists of 13 residues. The germline gives CDR1 WSHSY, CDR2 SAAADI. Between the trimmed V and J ends, which lost 5 bases and 8 bases, there was a span of 15 bases. The CDR3 loop is CASSLTTDRGYTF. The DNA of the CDR3 is TGCGCCAGCAGTTTGACGACAGACCGGGGCTACACCTTC.

V and J are TRBV19 and TRBJ1-5; TRBD1 matches 8 bases. Germline assignment: CDR1 LNHDA and CDR2 SQIVND (reference sequence). V trimming: 5 bases; J trimming: 7 bases; junction bases outside the gene matches: 4. CDR3 length: 13 amino acids. The CDR3 region is CASSQGARQPQHF. CDR3 sequence (DNA): TGTGCCAGTAGTCAGGGGGCCCGGCAGCCCCAGCATTTT.

This clone came up a few times. The chain uses TRBV7-9 and TRBJ2-7, with D perhaps matching TRBD2 (5 bases). The CDR3 is 13 residues long. CDR1 is SEHNR, CDR2 FQNEAQ, per germline (reference sequence). V gave up 1 base and J gave up 7 bases, with 11 bases separating them. The CDR3 DNA reads TGTGCCAGCAGCTTAGTGGAGGTGGTAGAGCAGTACGTC. Protein product: CASSLVEVVEQYV.

This rearrangement joins TRBV7-2 to TRBJ2-3, with TRBD2 matching 7 bases. The germline V gene encodes CDR1 SGHTA and CDR2 FQGNSA. Trimming removed 1 base from V and 5 bases from J; junction bases left unmatched: 3. The CDR3 sequence is 14 residues long. CDR3 in DNA: TGTGCCAGCAGCTTAGGACTAGCTAGAGATACGCAGTATTTT. Residues: CASSLGLARDTQYF.

The chain links TRBV6-5 to TRBJ2-7; 9 bases are a match to TRBD1. Germline lookup yields CDR1 MNHEY and CDR2 SVGAGI. V lost 5 bases, J lost 6 bases, and 5 bases stayed unmatched. The CDR3 is 13 amino acids. The DNA of the CDR3 is TGTGCCAGCAGTACCGGGACAGGGCTCGAGCAGTACGTC. It is translated as CASSTGTGLEQYV.

This clone was counted only a few times. A much larger clone lies a single base off, so this may be a read error. The sample carries other DNA sequences with the same CDR3. The rearrangement joins TRBV7-6 to TRBJ2-5, with D hard to call. The CDR3 totals 11 residues. Per germline, CDR1 SGHVS and CDR2 FNYEAQ. V was trimmed by 4 bases and J by 1 base, leaving 1 base between them. DNA for the CDR3: TGTGCCAGCAGCTCCCAAGAGACCCAGTACTTC. It yields the protein CASSSQETQYF.

As regards this clone: Other DNA sequences in the sample encode the same CDR3. The chain couples TRBV18 to TRBJ1-1; D is ambiguous. V gave up 1 base and J gave up 3 bases, with 6 bases separating them. Germline assignment: CDR1 KGHSH and CDR2 LQKENI. The CDR3 runs 13 residues. CDR3 sequence: CASSPQGYTEAFF. DNA for the CDR3: TGTGCCAGCTCACCACAGGGATACACTGAAGCTTTCTTT.

This clone was seen more than once but under ten times. The chain employs TRBV7-2 and TRBJ2-1, with 10 bases identical to TRBD2. The CDR3 contains 15 residues. Trimming took 1 base from V and 9 from J; bases not matched to a gene: 6. Germline-derived CDR1 and CDR2 are SGHTA and FQGNSA. The CDR3 region is CASSLVAGGVGEQFF. The CDR3 bases are TGTGCCAGCAGCTTAGTAGCGGGAGGAGTGGGTGAGCAGTTCTTC.

With regard to this clone: Other DNA variants within this sample encode the same CDR3. The rearrangement joins TRBV6-5 to TRBJ1-4, with TRBD1 matching over 11 bases. The CDR3 is 15 residues long. The ends lost 2 bases at V and 5 bases at J; junction bases unmatched: 1. CDR1 MNHEY and CDR2 SVGAGI come from the germline V gene. As DNA, the CDR3 is TGTGCCAGCAGTTACGGGACAGGGGGAAATGAAAAACTGTTTTTT. It specifies CASSYGTGGNEKLFF.

Note on this clone: Compared with germline, one end of the junction differs, possibly owing to a read error. Distinct nucleotide sequences in the sample also encode this CDR3. The chain recombines TRBV11-3 with TRBJ2-3; 9 bases are a match to TRBD2. The germline gives CDR1 SGHNT, CDR2 YENEEA. This CDR3 comprises 14 residues. CDR3 coding DNA: TGTGCCAGCAGCCCTGGACTAGCGACAGATACGCAGTATTTC. It specifies CASSPGLATDTQYF.

The gene calls are TRBV6-5 and TRBJ2-3, with D perhaps matching TRBD1 or TRBD2 (6 bases each). This CDR3 has 14 residues. V lost 6 bases and J lost 5, with 15 bases in between. Per the germline V gene, CDR1 is MNHEY and CDR2 is SVGAGI. CDR3 in DNA: TGTGCCAGCAGCCGACGGGGGCCCCGAGATACGCAGTATTTT. Its translation is CASSRRGPRDTQYF.

J is TRBJ1-5 and V is TRBV6-1, with no clear D. The V gene lost 7 bases and the J gene lost 6 bases, with 16 bases spanning the gap. There are 14 residues in the CDR3. Germline CDR1 is MNHNS and CDR2 is SASEGT. The CDR3 is CASKVGNAGQPQHF. CDR3 coding DNA: TGTGCCAGCAAAGTAGGAAACGCGGGTCAGCCCCAGCATTTT.

This clone was counted a few times. V is TRBV21-1 and J is TRBJ2-7. TRBV21-1 is a pseudogene locus. The CDR3 totals 11 residues. CDR3 DNA sequence: TGTGCCAGCAGCAAACAATACGAGCAGTACGTC. Its translation: CASSKQYEQYV.

In this sample, this clone turned up a few times. This chain connects TRBV5-1 to TRBJ2-3; 8 bases match TRBD2. The CDR3 is 15 residues long. V gave up 5 bases and J gave up 0 bases; unmatched junction bases: 5. Germline assignment: CDR1 SGHRS and CDR2 YFSETQ. The DNA for the CDR3 is TGCGCCAGCAGATCTGCGGGGGGAAGCACAGATACGCAGTATTTT. Amino acid sequence: CASRSAGGSTDTQYF.

CDR3 residues: CASSLYVAGGSGNTIYF. CDR3 nucleotides: TGCGCCAGCAGTCTGTATGTGGCAGGGGGTTCTGGAAACACCATATATTTT. This chain links TRBV4-3 with TRBJ1-3; 7 bases are a match to TRBD1. The V gene end was trimmed by 6 bases and the J gene end by 1 base; junction bases not matched to a gene: 12. The CDR3 extends over 17 amino acids. Germline V gives CDR1 LGHNA, CDR2 YSLEER.

The V call is TRBV28, the J call TRBJ1-1; 7 bases agree with TRBD1. This CDR3 spans 14 amino acids. The V and J ends lost 9 bases and 3 bases, in that order; junction bases with no gene match: 10. Germline CDR1 reads MDHEN; CDR2 reads SYDVKM. The CDR3 here is CASQLRGRYTEAFF. The CDR3 nucleotides are TGTGCCAGTCAACTCAGGGGGAGGTACACTGAAGCTTTCTTT.

The rearrangement joins TRBV6-1 to TRBJ1-5, with a possible D match to TRBD1 (5 bases). Germline assignment: CDR1 MNHNS and CDR2 SASEGT. This CDR3 contains 14 residues. V lost 5 bases to trimming and J lost 2 bases, with 10 bases between them. CDR3 loop: CASSYGGGNQPQHF. The CDR3 DNA follows: TGTGCCAGCAGTTATGGGGGAGGCAATCAGCCCCAGCATTTT.

This clone showed up just a few times. The V and J genes are TRBV14 and TRBJ2-4; maybe TRBD2 (7 bases). This CDR3 region has 15 residues. CDR1 and CDR2 from the germline V gene are SGHDN and FVKESK. With 4 bases removed from V and 6 bases from J, the gap between germline ends came to 16 bases. In DNA, the CDR3 is TGTGCCAGCAGCCCCTTGAGGGGGGGCAGAAACATTCAGTACTTC. Translation: CASSPLRGGRNIQYF.

This clone has a handful of counts. The genes are TRBV2 and TRBJ2-1; the match to TRBD1 covers 7 bases. J gave up 10 bases and V 3 bases, and 3 bases lay outside the gene matches. The CDR3 has 12 residues. CDR1 and CDR2 (germline): SNHLY, FYNNEI. The CDR3 DNA follows: TGTGCCAGCAGTGATGACAGGGAGGAGCAGTTCTTC. Residues: CASSDDREEQFF.

This clone was detected a few times. J is TRBJ2-3 and V is TRBV10-3; 9 bases agree with TRBD2. CDR1 ENHRY and CDR2 SYGVKD come from the germline V gene. CDR3 size: 15 residues. Trimming removed 10 bases from V and 2 bases from J; junction bases left unmatched: 10. The CDR3 region has the DNA TGTGCCAGCAGCTCCTTAGCGGGAGACACAGATACGCAGTATTTT. Translation gives CASSSLAGDTDTQYF.

This clone was observed a few times. The V gene is TRBV6-6, the J gene TRBJ2-1; 11 bases are shared with TRBD1. Per the germline V gene, CDR1 is MNHNY and CDR2 is SVGAGI (reference sequence). This CDR3 has 16 residues. Trimming cost V 4 bases and J 4 bases; bases outside gene matches: 6. This CDR3 reads CASSFHRDRGYNEQFF. CDR3 DNA: TGTGCCAGCAGTTTCCACCGGGACAGGGGGTACAATGAGCAGTTCTTC.

The V and J genes are TRBV5-8 and TRBJ2-3; a weak D match, TRBD1 (6 bases). V was trimmed by 0 bases and J by 1 base, leaving 12 bases between them. CDR1 and CDR2 (germline): SGHTS, YDEGEE. This CDR3 spans 16 amino acids. The CDR3 DNA sequence: TGTGCCAGCAGCTTGGAGGCCTCAGGGGGCACAGATACGCAGTATTTT. Translation: CASSLEASGGTDTQYF.

Many counts were recorded for this clone. This sequence joins TRBV2 and TRBJ2-4, with TRBD1 as a possible D gene (8 bases). The V gene's germline CDR1 is SNHLY and CDR2 FYNNEI. V lost 8 bases to trimming and J lost 3 bases, with 17 bases between them. The CDR3 is made up of 15 amino acids. The DNA of the CDR3 is TGTGCCAGCTGGGAGCACAGGGGGGGCAAAAACATTCAGTACTTC. Amino acid sequence: CASWEHRGGKNIQYF.

This clone occurred a few times. This chain connects TRBV28 to TRBJ1-2; TRBD1 might be the D (5 bases). The CDR3 consists of 13 residues. The V and J ends lost 5 bases and 5 bases respectively, with 12 bases between them. In germline, CDR1 is MDHEN, CDR2 SYDVKM. Written as DNA, the CDR3 is TGTGCCAGCAGTCTTGGGGGTTGGTATGGCTACACCTTC. Its translation is CASSLGGWYGYTF.

V usage is TRBV11-2 and J usage is TRBJ1-1; no firm D call. From germline, CDR1 is SGHAT and CDR2 FQNNGV. This CDR3 region has 11 residues. V was pared by 8 bases and J by 4 bases, with 8 bases between. CDR3 loop: CASRYGTEAFF. CDR3 bases: TGTGCCAGCCGGTATGGCACTGAAGCTTTCTTT.

To note about this clone: Its ends do not fully match the called genes, so a read error is possible. This CDR3 is CASSIGGQGTQYF. The CDR3 region has the DNA TGTGCCAGCTCTATCGGGGGACAAGGGACCCAGTACTTC. V usage is TRBV7-2 and J usage is TRBJ2-5, with D perhaps assigned TRBD1 or TRBD2 (6 bases each). The CDR3 is 13 residues long. From germline, CDR1 is SGHTA and CDR2 FQGNSA.

This clone was counted a few times. Since a far larger clone is one base different, this is likely a read error. The same CDR3 arises from other DNA sequences in this sample as well. V is TRBV5-6 and J is TRBJ2-3, with 7 bases identical to TRBD2. In germline, CDR1 is SGHDT, CDR2 YYEEEE. The CDR3 is 16 amino acids. Trimming took 4 bases from V and 0 from J; bases not matched to a gene: 8. The CDR3 spells CASSQGAAGSTDTQYF. In nucleotides, the CDR3 is TGTGCCAGCAGCCAAGGAGCAGCGGGGAGCACAGATACGCAGTATTTT.

This clone was observed a handful of times. The chain recombines TRBV29-1 with TRBJ2-2, with D perhaps matching TRBD1 (5 bases). Germline assignment: CDR1 SQVTM and CDR2 ANQGSEA. This CDR3 is built from 14 residues. Trimming took 4 bases from V and 0 from J, leaving 9 bases between them. The chain's CDR3 is CSVGTTANTGELFF. The CDR3 DNA follows: TGCAGCGTTGGGACAACCGCGAACACCGGGGAGCTGTTTTTT.